This entry describes one T cell receptor beta chain. Original analysis: How many nucleated cells were present was estimated from reference gene primer amplification. The protocol was immunoSEQ multiplex PCR, while the TCRdb copy is restricted to in-frame clones and leaves out a portion. That table is the source of V, J and clone size, and D and trimming were worked out from the DNA. Seen here are under 300,000 clones, around 88% observed once, and the top ten hold around 6%. This sample is part of a study of blood T cell repertoires in COVID-19. Study information: Samples representing acute and convalescent COVID-19 were sourced from the United States, Italy and Spain. In each case, the material was cDNA or gDNA derived from T cells, B-cell-depleted T cells, or PBMCs.

This TCR derives from a man of 80 years or more with acute or convalescent COVID-19. Sequenced sample: peripheral blood.

In DNA form, the CDR3 reads TGTGCCAGCAGTCCCCGGGGGGCTAGCGGAGGGGATACGCAGTATTTT. This sequence encodes CASSPRGASGGDTQYF. The chain employs TRBV6-4 and TRBJ2-3; D may be TRBD2 (7 bases). V was trimmed by 5 bases and J by 6 bases, leaving 21 bases between them. Germline CDR1 reads MRHNA; CDR2 reads SNTAGT. The CDR3 runs to 16 residues.